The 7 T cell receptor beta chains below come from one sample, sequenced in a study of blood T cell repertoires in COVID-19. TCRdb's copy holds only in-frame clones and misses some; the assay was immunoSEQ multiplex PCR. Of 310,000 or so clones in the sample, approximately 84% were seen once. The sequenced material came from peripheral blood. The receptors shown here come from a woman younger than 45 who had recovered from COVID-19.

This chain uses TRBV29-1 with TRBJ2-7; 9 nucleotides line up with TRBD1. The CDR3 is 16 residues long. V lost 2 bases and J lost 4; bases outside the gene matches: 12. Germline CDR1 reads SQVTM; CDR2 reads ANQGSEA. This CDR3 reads CSVETTGGATAYEQYF. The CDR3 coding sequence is TGCAGCGTTGAAACCACAGGGGGCGCGACTGCGTACGAGCAGTACTTC.

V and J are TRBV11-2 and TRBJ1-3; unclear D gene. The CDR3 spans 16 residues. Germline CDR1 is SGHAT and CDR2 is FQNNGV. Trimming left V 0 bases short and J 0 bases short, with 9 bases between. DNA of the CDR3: TGTGCCAGCAGCTTAGATAGAGGGTTCTCTGGAAACACCATATATTTT. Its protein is CASSLDRGFSGNTIYF. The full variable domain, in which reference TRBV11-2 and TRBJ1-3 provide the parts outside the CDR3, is EAGVAQSPRYKIIEKRQSVAFWCNPISGHATLYWYQQILGQGPKLLIQFQNNGVVDDSQLPKDRFSAERLKGVDSTLKIQPAKLEDSAVYLCASSLDRGFSGNTIYFGEGSWLTVV.

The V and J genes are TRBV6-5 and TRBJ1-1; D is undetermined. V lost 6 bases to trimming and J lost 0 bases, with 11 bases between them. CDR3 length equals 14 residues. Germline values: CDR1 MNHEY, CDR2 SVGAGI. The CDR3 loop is CASRTGYMNTEAFF. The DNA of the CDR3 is TGTGCCAGCAGGACGGGTTACATGAACACTGAAGCTTTCTTT.

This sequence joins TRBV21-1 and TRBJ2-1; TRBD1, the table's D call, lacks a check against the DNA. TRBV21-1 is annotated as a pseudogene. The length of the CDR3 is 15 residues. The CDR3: CASSKGQGNVDEQFF. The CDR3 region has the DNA TGTGCCAGCAGCAAAGGGCAGGGGAACGTAGATGAGCAGTTCTTC.

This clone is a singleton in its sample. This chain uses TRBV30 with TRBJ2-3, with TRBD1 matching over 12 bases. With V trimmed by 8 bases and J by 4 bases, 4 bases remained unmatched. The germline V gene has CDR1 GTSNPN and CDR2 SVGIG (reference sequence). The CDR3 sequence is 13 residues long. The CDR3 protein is CAGTGGYADTQYF. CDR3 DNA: TGTGCCGGGACAGGGGGCTACGCAGATACGCAGTATTTT. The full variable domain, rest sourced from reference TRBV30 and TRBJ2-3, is SQTIHQWPATLVQPVGSPLSLECTVEGTSNPNLYWYRQAAGRGLQLLFYSVGIGQISSEVPQNLSASRPQDRQFILSSKKLLLSDSGFYLCAGTGGYADTQYFGPGTRLTVL.

The CDR3 DNA sequence: TGTGCCAGCAGCTTAGTCTTTCCGGGGACAGGACAGATGAACACTGAAGCTTTCTTT. Translating gives CASSLVFPGTGQMNTEAFF. The rearrangement links TRBV7-8 to TRBJ1-1; 8 positions agree with TRBD1. J was trimmed by 0 bases and V by 1 base; bases with no gene match: 13. This CDR3 comprises 19 residues. Germline CDR1 and CDR2: SGHVS and FQNEAQ.

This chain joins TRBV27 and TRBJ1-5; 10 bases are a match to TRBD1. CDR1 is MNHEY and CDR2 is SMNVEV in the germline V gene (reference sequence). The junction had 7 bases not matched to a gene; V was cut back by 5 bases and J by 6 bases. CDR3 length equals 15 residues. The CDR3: CASSERQGAGQPQHF. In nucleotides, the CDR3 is TGTGCCAGCAGTGAAAGACAGGGGGCAGGTCAGCCCCAGCATTTT.